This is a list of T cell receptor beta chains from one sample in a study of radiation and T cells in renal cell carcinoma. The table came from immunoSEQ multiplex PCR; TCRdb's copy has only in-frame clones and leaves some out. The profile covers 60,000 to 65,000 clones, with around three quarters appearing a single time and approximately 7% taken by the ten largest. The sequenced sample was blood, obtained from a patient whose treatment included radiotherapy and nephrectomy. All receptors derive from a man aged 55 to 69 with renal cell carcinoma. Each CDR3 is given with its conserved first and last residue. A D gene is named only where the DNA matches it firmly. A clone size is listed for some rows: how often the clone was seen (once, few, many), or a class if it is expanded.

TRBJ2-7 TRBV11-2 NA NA TGTGCCAGCAGCCTTAGACAGGACCCCTACGAGCAGTACTTC CASSLRQDPYEQYF
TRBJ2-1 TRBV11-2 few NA TGTGCCAGCAGCGGGGCAGGCAGGGCCCGCTCCTACAATGAGCAGTTCTTC CASSGAGRARSYNEQFF
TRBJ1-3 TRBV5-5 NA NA TGTGCCAGCAGCTTCATGGGGAGCTCTGGAAACACCATATATTTT CASSFMGSSGNTIYF
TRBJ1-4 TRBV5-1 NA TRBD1 TGCGCCAGCAGCCCCGGGACAGGGGTCCCCGGGTCTGAAAAACTGTTTTTT CASSPGTGVPGSEKLFF
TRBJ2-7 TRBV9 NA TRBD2 TGTGCCAGCAGCCCGTTTGGCTCGGGGGGGACCTACGAGCAGTACTTC CASSPFGSGGTYEQYF
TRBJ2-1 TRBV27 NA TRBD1 TGTGCCAGCAGTTTAGGACAGGGTTGGTCTGGGTTCCAGGCGTTCAATGAGCAGTTCTTC CASSLGQGWSGFQAFNEQFF
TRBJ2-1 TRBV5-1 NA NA TGCGCCAGCAGCTTGACCGGGCCGCGGCGGAGCTCCTACAATGAGCAGTTCTTC CASSLTGPRRSSYNEQFF
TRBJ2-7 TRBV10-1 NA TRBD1 TGCGCCAGCAGTGAGTCGAAAGGCAGGGGGTACGAGCAGTACTTC CASSESKGRGYEQYF
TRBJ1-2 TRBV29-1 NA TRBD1 TGCAGCGCCAACCAGGGGGGAACTCGGAGCTATGGCTACACCTTC CSANQGGTRSYGYTF
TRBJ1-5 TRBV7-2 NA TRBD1 TGTGCCAGCAGCATCACAGGGGGCGGGGATCAGCCCCAGCATTTT CASSITGGGDQPQHF
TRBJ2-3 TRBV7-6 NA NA TGTGCCAGCAGCGTTCGGGACAGCGGGACAGATACGCAGTATTTT CASSVRDSGTDTQYF
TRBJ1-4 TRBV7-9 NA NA TGTGCCAGCAGCGATGGGGGGCGGAGCGAAAAACTGTTTTTT CASSDGGRSEKLFF
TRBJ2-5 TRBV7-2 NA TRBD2 TGTGCCAGCAGCTTAGACCCTAGCGGGGAGACCCAGTACTTC CASSLDPSGETQYF
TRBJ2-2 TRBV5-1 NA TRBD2 TGCGCCAGCAGCTGGCGGGTGGCGGGAGACACCGGGGAGCTGTTTTTT CASSWRVAGDTGELFF
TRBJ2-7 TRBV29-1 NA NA TGCAGCGTTCTGCCGGACCCTGCCTACGAGCAGTACTTC CSVLPDPAYEQYF
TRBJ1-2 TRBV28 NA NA TGTGCCAGCAGTTTACTACTGCGGACGGTCTCCTATGGCTACACCTTC CASSLLLRTVSYGYTF
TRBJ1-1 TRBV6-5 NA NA TGTGCCAGCAGTAAAGACAAAATGAACACTGAAGCTTTCTTT CASSKDKMNTEAFF
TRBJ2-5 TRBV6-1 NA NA TGTGCCAGCAGTCCCGGGGACGTGGATGTAGCCCAGTACTTC CASSPGDVDVAQYF
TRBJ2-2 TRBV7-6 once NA TGTGCCAGCAGCCCGGGGGGCGGGAAGTTCTCCGGGGAGCTGTTTTTT CASSPGGGKFSGELFF
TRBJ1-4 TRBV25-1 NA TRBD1 TGTGCCAGCAGTGCCAAGGCAGGGGGGGTTGAAAAACTGTTTTTT CASSAKAGGVEKLFF
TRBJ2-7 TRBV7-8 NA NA TGTGCCAGCAGCTTAGGGCCCGGCGAAGCCTACGAGCAGTACTTC CASSLGPGEAYEQYF
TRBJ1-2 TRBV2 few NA TGTGCCAGCAGTCTGACTTCGGCGGGCTACACCTTC CASSLTSAGYTF
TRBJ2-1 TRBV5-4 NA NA TGTGCCAGCAGTCTCGGGGGAACTTCCTACAATGAGCAGTTCTTC CASSLGGTSYNEQFF
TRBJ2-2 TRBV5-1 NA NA TGCGCCAGCAGCTTGTGGGGGGAGGACACCGGGGAGCTGTTTTTT CASSLWGEDTGELFF
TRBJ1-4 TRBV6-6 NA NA TGTGCCAGCAGTTACACCACTTCAGGGGCCGGTGAAAAACTGTTTTTT CASSYTTSGAGEKLFF
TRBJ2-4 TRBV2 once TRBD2 TGTGCCAGCATGCCGGGACTAGAGAACATTCAGTACTTC CASMPGLENIQYF
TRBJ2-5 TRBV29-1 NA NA TGCAGCGCGGAAACTAGGGGCCTACAAGAGACCCAGTACTTC CSAETRGLQETQYF
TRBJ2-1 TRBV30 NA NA TGTGCCAGCGAGCGGATCCACAATGAGCAGTTCTTC CASERIHNEQFF
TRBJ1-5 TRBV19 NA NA TGTGCCAGTAGTGCATCCCGGGACGGCTATCAGCCCCAGCATTTT CASSASRDGYQPQHF
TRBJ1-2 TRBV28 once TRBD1 TGTGCCAGCAGTCCCCCGGGTGTACAGGGGGGGTATGGCTACACCTTC CASSPPGVQGGYGYTF
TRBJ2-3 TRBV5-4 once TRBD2 TGTGCCAGCAGCTCAAGGCGGGAGGATGGCACAGATACGCAGTATTTT CASSSRREDGTDTQYF
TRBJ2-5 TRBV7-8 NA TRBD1 TGTGCCAGCAGCTTACGACCCACAGGGGTCCAAGAGACCCAGTACTTC CASSLRPTGVQETQYF
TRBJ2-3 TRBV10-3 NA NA TGTGCCATCGGGGGAGAACGCACAGATACGCAGTATTTT CAIGGERTDTQYF
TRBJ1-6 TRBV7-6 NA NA TGTGCCAGCAGCTTACAGACAGTGATAAGCTCCTATAATTCACCCCTCCACTTT CASSLQTVISSYNSPLHF
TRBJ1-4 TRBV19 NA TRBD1 TGTGCCAGTAGTGCGACAGGGGGCGCAGCTGAAAAACTGTTTTTT CASSATGGAAEKLFF
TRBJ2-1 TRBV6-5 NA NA TGTGCCAGCAGTGGGGATTCCAATGAGCAGTTCTTC CASSGDSNEQFF
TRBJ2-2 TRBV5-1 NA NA TGCGCCAGCAGCGTTGCCAGAGCGAACACCGGGGAGCTGTTTTTT CASSVARANTGELFF
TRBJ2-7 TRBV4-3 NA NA TGCGCCAGCGCAGCAGGGGTCGGGGTGGGCGAGCAGTACTTC CASAAGVGVGEQYF
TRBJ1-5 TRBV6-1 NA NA TGTGCCAGCAGTGATACTAATCAGCCCCAGCATTTT CASSDTNQPQHF
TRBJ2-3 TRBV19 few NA TGTGCCAGTAGTGCCTCCAAAGTCCTTACCACAGATACGCAGTATTTT CASSASKVLTTDTQYF
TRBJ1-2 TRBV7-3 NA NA TGTGCCAGCAGCTTAGTTGTTGGGGGCGGCTACACCTTC CASSLVVGGGYTF
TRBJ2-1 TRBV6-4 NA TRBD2 TGTGCCAGCAGTACCCTCCCCCTAGCGGCTGAGCAGTTCTTC CASSTLPLAAEQFF
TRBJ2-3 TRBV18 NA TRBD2 TGTGCCAGCTCACCGGGGACTAGCGGGAATCGGGATACGCAGTATTTT CASSPGTSGNRDTQYF
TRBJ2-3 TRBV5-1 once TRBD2 TGCGCCAGCAGCTCCGGACTAGCGGGAGGGGATACGCAGTATTTT CASSSGLAGGDTQYF
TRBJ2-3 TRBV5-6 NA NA TGTGCCAGCAGCTTGAACGGAGGGCCCTCTAGCACAGATACGCAGTATTTT CASSLNGGPSSTDTQYF
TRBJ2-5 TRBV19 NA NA TGTGCCAGTAGCAACCAAGAGACCCAGTACTTC CASSNQETQYF
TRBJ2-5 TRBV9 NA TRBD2 TGTGCCAGCAGCGGTGGCCCGGCGGGGGGGGTTGAGACCCAGTACTTC CASSGGPAGGVETQYF
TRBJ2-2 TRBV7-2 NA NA TGTGCCAGCAGCCCCCAAGGGGAGAACACCGGGGAGCTGTTTTTT CASSPQGENTGELFF
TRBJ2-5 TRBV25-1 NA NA TGTGCCAGCAGTGACGCGGGACCTTTACAAGAGACCCAGTACTTC CASSDAGPLQETQYF
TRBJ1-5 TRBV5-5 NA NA TGTGCCAGCAGCTTGTATAAGGGTTCCGGGCCCCAGCATTTT CASSLYKGSGPQHF
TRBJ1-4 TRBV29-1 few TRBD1 TGCAGCGGGGGACAGTCTAATGAAAAACTGTTTTTT CSGGQSNEKLFF
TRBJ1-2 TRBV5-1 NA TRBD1 TGCGCCAGCAGCCAAGGGGGCGGACTATATGGCTACACCTTC CASSQGGGLYGYTF
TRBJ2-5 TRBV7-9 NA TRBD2 TGTGCCAGCAGTTTCGGACTAGCGCTACAAGAGACCCAGTACTTC CASSFGLALQETQYF
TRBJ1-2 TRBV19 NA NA TGTGCCAGTAGTGAAGCCGGGACGCTTAACTATGGCTACACCTTC CASSEAGTLNYGYTF